Following are 19 T cell receptor beta chains from one sample sequenced in a study of radiation and T cells in renal cell carcinoma. Generated by immunoSEQ multiplex PCR, the TCRdb table keeps only in-frame clones and is missing some. Found here are about 150,000 clones, about 91% of them singletons; the top ten hold 10% to 15%. The time point is: blood 2 weeks post-SBRT. The treatment is: 15 Gy SBRT to primary tumor, nephrectomy 4 weeks later. The sample was blood, taken from a patient whose treatment included radiotherapy and nephrectomy. These receptors all come from a woman between 50 and 59 years old with renal cell carcinoma.

V gene TRBV4-2 combines with J gene TRBJ1-4; D gene ambiguous. Trimming shortened V by 4 bases and J by 0 bases, and 12 bases separated the two germline ends. The germline V gene has CDR1 LGHNA and CDR2 YNFKEQ. The CDR3 sequence is 16 residues long. The CDR3 reads CASSPIGGSTNEKLFF. Here the CDR3 DNA reads TGTGCCAGCAGCCCCATAGGTGGATCAACTAATGAAAAACTGTTTTTT.

The chain couples TRBV7-8 to TRBJ2-4, with D perhaps TRBD1 or TRBD2 (6 bases each). The CDR3 is 17 residues long. The germline V and J ends were trimmed by 5 bases and 6 bases, with 23 bases remaining between them. Looked up from germline, CDR1 is SGHVS and CDR2 is FQNEAQ. The CDR3 here is CASSLTNNRVGGNIQYF. The CDR3 DNA sequence: TGTGCCAGCAGCCTTACAAACAACAGGGTGGGGGGAAACATTCAGTACTTC.

This clone was observed at least ten times. The gene calls are TRBV7-3 and TRBJ2-3, with TRBD2 matching over 7 bases. The CDR3 has 12 residues. Germline V gene sequence: CDR1 SGHTA, CDR2 FQGTGA. Trimming at V came to 2 bases and at J to 9 bases, leaving 2 bases not matched to a gene. The CDR3 nucleotides are TGTGCCAGCAGCTTAGACGGGGGGACGCAGTATTTT. Translation gives CASSLDGGTQYF.

The CDR3 reads CASSQDRRLAGGLMYTDTQYF. CDR3 nucleotide sequence: TGTGCCAGCAGCCAAGATCGGCGACTAGCGGGGGGCCTGATGTACACAGATACGCAGTATTTT. V usage is TRBV4-2 and J usage is TRBJ2-3; TRBD2 agrees at 13 bases. V was pared by 0 bases and J by 2 bases, with 14 bases of the junction left unmatched. The CDR3 length is 21 residues. Germline lookup yields CDR1 LGHNA and CDR2 YNFKEQ.

The CDR3 region is CASSSNSNQPQHF. CDR3 DNA sequence: TGTGCCAGCAGTTCTAATAGCAATCAGCCCCAGCATTTT. The chain recombines TRBV6-5 with TRBJ1-5; D gene ambiguous. This CDR3 is built from 13 residues. The V end was cut by 4 bases, the J end by 0 bases, with 4 bases between. Looked up from germline, CDR1 is MNHEY and CDR2 is SVGAGI.

J is TRBJ2-1 and V is TRBV7-2; 8 bases line up with TRBD2. CDR3 length: 16 residues. V lost 3 bases, J lost 7 bases, and 11 bases stayed unmatched. CDR1 is SGHTA and CDR2 is FQGNSA in the germline V gene. The CDR3 DNA is TGTGCCAGCAGCTTGGGTTCAAGCGGGGGTAGGAATGAGCAGTTCTTC. Encoded protein: CASSLGSSGGRNEQFF.

J is TRBJ2-3 and V is TRBV28, with 11 bases identical to TRBD2. Trimming at V came to 3 bases and at J to 5 bases, leaving 10 bases not matched to a gene. Germline-derived CDR1 and CDR2 are MDHEN and SYDVKM. The CDR3 totals 17 residues. CDR3 region: CASSFNPSGGLRDTQYF. The CDR3 DNA is TGTGCCAGCAGTTTTAATCCTAGCGGGGGGCTTAGAGATACGCAGTATTTT.

The rearrangement joins TRBV5-4 to TRBJ2-3; D is ambiguous. Germline V gives CDR1 SGHNT, CDR2 YYREEE (reference sequence). The V end was cut by 1 base, the J end by 0 bases, with 6 bases between. This CDR3 region has 14 residues. The CDR3 loop is CASSLFTSTDTQYF. The CDR3 DNA follows: TGTGCCAGCAGCTTGTTTACTAGCACAGATACGCAGTATTTT.

This clone has a single count. The chain recombines TRBV6-6 with TRBJ1-1; the D gene is possibly TRBD1 (5 bases). V lost 6 bases and J 3 bases, leaving 14 bases between the germline ends. The CDR3 has 14 amino acids. Germline V gene data show CDR1 as MNHNY and CDR2 as SVGAGI (reference sequence). DNA of the CDR3: TGTGCCAGCAGAACGGACACAGGATACACTGAAGCTTTCTTT. This encodes CASRTDTGYTEAFF.

The rearrangement links TRBV19 to TRBJ2-2; D possibly corresponds to TRBD1 (5 bases). The germline V and J ends were trimmed by 7 bases and 4 bases, with 16 bases remaining between them. CDR1 LNHDA and CDR2 SQIVND come from the germline V gene (reference sequence). This CDR3 is 15 amino acids long. The CDR3 sequence: CASTPLRGITGELFF. The CDR3 region has the DNA TGTGCCAGTACCCCTTTAAGGGGCATCACCGGGGAGCTGTTTTTT.

This clone was seen just once. The junction departs from germline at one end; a sequencing error may be responsible. The rearrangement links TRBV6-4 to TRBJ1-6, with a possible D match to TRBD1 (5 bases). This CDR3 is built from 12 residues. Germline values: CDR1 MRHNA, CDR2 SNTAGT. This CDR3 reads CASSDSRPGGAF. Here the CDR3 DNA reads TGTGCCAGCAGTGACTCGAGACCCGGCGGGGCTTTT.

V is TRBV9 and J is TRBJ2-5; 7 bases agree with TRBD1. V gave up 0 bases and J gave up 2 bases; unmatched junction bases: 4. The CDR3 consists of 15 residues. The germline V gene encodes CDR1 SGDLS and CDR2 YYNGEE. CDR3 bases: TGTGCCAGCAGCGTAGGGGACAGTGCGCAAGAGACCCAGTACTTC. Translated, it gives CASSVGDSAQETQYF.

V gene TRBV19 combines with J gene TRBJ1-3; no firm D call. Germline CDR1 is LNHDA and CDR2 is SQIVND (reference sequence). The length of the CDR3 is 13 residues. The ends were cut back, 3 bases at V and 8 bases at J, with 11 bases in the middle. The CDR3 DNA sequence: TGTGCCAGTAGTATCGCGAGTTGGGACACCATATATTTT. This encodes CASSIASWDTIYF.

CDR3 DNA: TGTGCCAGTCAAACAGGGGTCGCCTACCTGTCCGAGCAGTACTTC. Translated: CASQTGVAYLSEQYF. The V and J genes are TRBV11-2 and TRBJ2-7; 7 bases fit TRBD1. The junction had 17 bases not matched to a gene; V was cut back by 9 bases and J by 6 bases. The germline V gene encodes CDR1 SGHAT and CDR2 FQNNGV. This CDR3 has 15 residues.

The genes are TRBV19 and TRBJ1-5; 7 nucleotides match TRBD1. The germline V gene encodes CDR1 LNHDA and CDR2 SQIVND (reference sequence). V gave up 7 bases and J gave up 1 base; unmatched junction bases: 10. The length of the CDR3 is 16 residues. CDR3: CASMDRQTKSNQPQHF. CDR3 nucleotides: TGTGCCAGTATGGACAGGCAAACGAAGAGCAATCAGCCCCAGCATTTT.

V usage is TRBV21-1 and J usage is TRBJ2-7; the table's D call of TRBD1 was not tested on the DNA. TRBV21-1 is listed as a pseudogene. The CDR3 runs to 13 residues. The CDR3 DNA sequence: TGTGCCAGCAATCGGACAGGTCCTTACGAGCAGTACTTC. Its translation: CASNRTGPYEQYF.

This CDR3 reads CASSTRGTVGYNEQFF. CDR3 nucleotide sequence: TGTGCCAGCAGCACAAGAGGGACTGTGGGATACAATGAGCAGTTCTTC. J is TRBJ2-1 and V is TRBV9; a weak D match, TRBD2 (6 bases). CDR1 SGDLS and CDR2 YYNGEE come from the germline V gene. CDR3 length: 16 residues. The ends were cut back, 4 bases at V and 4 bases at J, with 18 bases in the middle. Supplemented by reference TRBV9 and TRBJ2-1, the full variable domain reads DSGVTQTPKHLITATGQRVTLRCSPRSGDLSVYWYQQSLDQGLQFLIQYYNGEERAKGNILERFSAQQFPDLHSELNLSSLELGDSALYFCASSTRGTVGYNEQFFGPGTRLTVL.

The chain uses TRBV5-1 and TRBJ2-4; a weak D match, TRBD1 (5 bases). Trimming removed 1 base at V and 6 bases at J, with 14 bases between. Germline CDR1 is SGHRS and CDR2 is YFSETQ. The CDR3 totals 15 residues. CDR3 in DNA: TGCGCCAGCAGCTTGATGGGCTCGCAGGGAAACATTCAGTACTTC. This sequence encodes CASSLMGSQGNIQYF.

The V call is TRBV11-2, the J call TRBJ1-1; weak D call: TRBD1 (5 bases). This CDR3 region has 13 residues. Germline V gives CDR1 SGHAT, CDR2 FQNNGV. V shed 6 bases and J shed 2 bases, with 10 bases lying between them. The CDR3 nucleotides read TGTGCCAGCAGGATGGGGGGAAACACTGAAGCTTTCTTT. This translates into CASRMGGNTEAFF.